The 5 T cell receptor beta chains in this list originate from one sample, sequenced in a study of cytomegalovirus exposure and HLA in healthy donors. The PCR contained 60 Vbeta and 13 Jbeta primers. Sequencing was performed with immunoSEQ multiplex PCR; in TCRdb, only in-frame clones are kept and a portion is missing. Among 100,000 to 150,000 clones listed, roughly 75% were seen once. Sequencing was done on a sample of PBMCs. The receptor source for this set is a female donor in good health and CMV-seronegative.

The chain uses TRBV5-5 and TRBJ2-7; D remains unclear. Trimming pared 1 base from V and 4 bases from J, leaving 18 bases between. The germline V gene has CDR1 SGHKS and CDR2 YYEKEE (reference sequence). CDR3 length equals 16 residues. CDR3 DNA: TGTGCCAGCAGCTTGTATGTTGGCGGTACGAGATACGAGCAGTACTTC. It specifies CASSLYVGGTRYEQYF.

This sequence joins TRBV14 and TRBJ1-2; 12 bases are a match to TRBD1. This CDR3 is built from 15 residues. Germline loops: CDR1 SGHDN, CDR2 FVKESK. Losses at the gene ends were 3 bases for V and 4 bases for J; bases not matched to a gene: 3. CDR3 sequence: CASSHGTGGGYGYTF. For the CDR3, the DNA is TGTGCCAGCAGCCACGGGACAGGGGGCGGCTATGGCTACACCTTC.

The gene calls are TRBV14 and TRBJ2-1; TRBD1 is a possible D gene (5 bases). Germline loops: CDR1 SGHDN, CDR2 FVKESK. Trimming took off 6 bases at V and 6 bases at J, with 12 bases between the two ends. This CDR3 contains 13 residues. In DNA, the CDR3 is TGTGCCAGCAGACTCCAGGGCGGCAATGAGCAGTTCTTC. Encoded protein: CASRLQGGNEQFF.

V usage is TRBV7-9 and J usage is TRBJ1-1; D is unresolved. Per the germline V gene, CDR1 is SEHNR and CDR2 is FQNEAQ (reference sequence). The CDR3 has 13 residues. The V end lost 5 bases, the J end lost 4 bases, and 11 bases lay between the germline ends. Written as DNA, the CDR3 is TGTGCCAGCAGCCCAGCGCCCCTCACTGAAGCTTTCTTT. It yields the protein CASSPAPLTEAFF.

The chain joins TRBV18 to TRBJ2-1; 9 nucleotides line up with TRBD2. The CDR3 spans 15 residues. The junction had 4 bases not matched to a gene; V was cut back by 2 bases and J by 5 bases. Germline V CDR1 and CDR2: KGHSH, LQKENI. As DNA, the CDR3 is TGTGCCAGCTCACCAGGGATAGCGGGAGACAATGAGCAGTTCTTC. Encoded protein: CASSPGIAGDNEQFF. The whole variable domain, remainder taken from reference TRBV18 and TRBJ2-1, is NAGVMQNPRHLVRRRGQEARLRCSPMKGHSHVYWYRQLPEEGLKFMVYLQKENIIDESGMPKERFSAEFPKEGPSILRIQQVVRGDSAAYFCASSPGIAGDNEQFFGPGTRLTVL.